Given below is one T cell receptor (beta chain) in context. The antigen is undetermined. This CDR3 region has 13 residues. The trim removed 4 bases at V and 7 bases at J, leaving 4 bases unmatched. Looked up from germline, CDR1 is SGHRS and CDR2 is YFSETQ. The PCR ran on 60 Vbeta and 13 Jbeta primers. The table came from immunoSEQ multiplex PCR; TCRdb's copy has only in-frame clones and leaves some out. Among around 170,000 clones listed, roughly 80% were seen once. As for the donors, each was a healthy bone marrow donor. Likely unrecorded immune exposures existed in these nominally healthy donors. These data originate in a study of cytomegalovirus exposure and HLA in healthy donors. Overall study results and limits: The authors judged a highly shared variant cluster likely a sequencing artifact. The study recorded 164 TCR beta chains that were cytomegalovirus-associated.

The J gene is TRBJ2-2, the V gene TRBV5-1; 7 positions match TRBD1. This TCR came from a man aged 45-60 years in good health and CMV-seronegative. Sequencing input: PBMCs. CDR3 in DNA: TGCGCCAGCAGCCAACAGGGGATCGGGGAGCTGTTTTTT. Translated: CASSQQGIGELFF.